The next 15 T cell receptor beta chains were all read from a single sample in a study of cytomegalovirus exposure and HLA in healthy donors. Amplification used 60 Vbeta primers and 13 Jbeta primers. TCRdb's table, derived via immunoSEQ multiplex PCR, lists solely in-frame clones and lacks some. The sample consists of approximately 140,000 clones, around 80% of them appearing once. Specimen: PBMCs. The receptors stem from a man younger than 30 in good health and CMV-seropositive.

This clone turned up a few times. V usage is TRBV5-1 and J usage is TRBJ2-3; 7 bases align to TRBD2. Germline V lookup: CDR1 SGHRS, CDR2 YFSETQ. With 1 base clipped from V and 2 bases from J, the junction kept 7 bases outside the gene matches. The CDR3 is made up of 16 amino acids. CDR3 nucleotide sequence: TGCGCCAGCAGCTTGTTCGGGGGACTAAACACAGATACGCAGTATTTT. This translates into CASSLFGGLNTDTQYF.

CDR3 DNA sequence: TGTGCCTGGGGGCCTCGGACAGGGGAAGGGTATGGCTACACCTTC. Amino acid sequence: CAWGPRTGEGYGYTF. The gene calls are TRBV30 and TRBJ1-2; TRBD1 matches at 9 bases. This CDR3 has 15 amino acids. Germline values: CDR1 GTSNPN, CDR2 SVGIG (reference sequence). V shed 5 bases, J shed 5 bases, and the junction held 12 bases outside the gene matches.

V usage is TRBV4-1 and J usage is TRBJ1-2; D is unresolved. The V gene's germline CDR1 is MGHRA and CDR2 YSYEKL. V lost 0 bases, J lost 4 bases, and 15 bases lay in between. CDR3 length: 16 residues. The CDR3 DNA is TGCGCCAGCAGCCAAGAACACCTAGAAACCCTCTATGGCTACACCTTC. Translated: CASSQEHLETLYGYTF.

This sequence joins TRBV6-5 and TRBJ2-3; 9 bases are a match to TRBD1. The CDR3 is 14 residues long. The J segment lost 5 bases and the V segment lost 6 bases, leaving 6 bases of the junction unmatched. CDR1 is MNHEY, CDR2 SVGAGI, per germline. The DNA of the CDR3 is TGTGCCAGCAGATCGACAGGGGGAGGAGATACGCAGTATTTT. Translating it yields CASRSTGGGDTQYF.

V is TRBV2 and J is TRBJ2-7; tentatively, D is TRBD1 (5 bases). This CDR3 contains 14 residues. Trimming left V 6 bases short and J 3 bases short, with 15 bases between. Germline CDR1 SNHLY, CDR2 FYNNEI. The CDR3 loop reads CASRPGQGHYEQYF. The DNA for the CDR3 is TGTGCCAGCAGGCCCGGGCAGGGTCACTACGAGCAGTACTTC.

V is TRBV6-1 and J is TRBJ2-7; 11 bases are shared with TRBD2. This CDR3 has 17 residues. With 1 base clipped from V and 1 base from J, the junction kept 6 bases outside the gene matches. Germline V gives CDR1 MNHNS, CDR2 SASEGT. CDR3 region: CASSEVGPSGGSYEQYF. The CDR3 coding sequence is TGTGCCAGCAGTGAAGTCGGGCCTAGCGGGGGGTCCTACGAGCAGTACTTC.

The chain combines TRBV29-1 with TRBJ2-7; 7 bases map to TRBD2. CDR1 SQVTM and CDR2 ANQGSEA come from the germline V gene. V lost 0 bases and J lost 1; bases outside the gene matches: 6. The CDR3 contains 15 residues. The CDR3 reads CSVEDWERGSYEQYF. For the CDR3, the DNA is TGCAGCGTTGAAGATTGGGAGCGGGGTTCCTACGAGCAGTACTTC.

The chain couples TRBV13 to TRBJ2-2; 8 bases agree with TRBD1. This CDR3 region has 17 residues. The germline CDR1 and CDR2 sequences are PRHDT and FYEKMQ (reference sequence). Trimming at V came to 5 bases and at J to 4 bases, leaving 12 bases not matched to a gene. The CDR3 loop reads CASSLQRTGRVTGELFF. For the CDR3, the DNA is TGTGCCAGCAGCCTACAAAGGACAGGGCGAGTCACCGGGGAGCTGTTTTTT.

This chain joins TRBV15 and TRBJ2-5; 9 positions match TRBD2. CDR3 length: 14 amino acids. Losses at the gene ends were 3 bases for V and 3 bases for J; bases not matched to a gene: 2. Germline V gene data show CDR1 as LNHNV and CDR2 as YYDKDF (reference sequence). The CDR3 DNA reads TGTGCCACCAGCAGGGGACTAGCAGAAGAGACCCAGTACTTC. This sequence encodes CATSRGLAEETQYF. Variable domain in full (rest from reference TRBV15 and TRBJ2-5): DAMVIQNPRYQVTQFGKPVTLSCSQTLNHNVMYWYQQKSSQAPKLLFHYYDKDFNNEADTPDNFQSRRPNTSFCFLDIRSPGLGDTAMYLCATSRGLAEETQYFGPGTRLLVL.

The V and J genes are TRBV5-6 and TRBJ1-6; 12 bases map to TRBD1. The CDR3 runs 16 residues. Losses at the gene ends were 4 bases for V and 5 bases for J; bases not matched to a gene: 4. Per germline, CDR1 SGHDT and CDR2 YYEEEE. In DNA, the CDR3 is TGTGCCAGCAGCGCGGGACAGGGGGCGGATAATTCACCCCTCCACTTT. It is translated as CASSAGQGADNSPLHF. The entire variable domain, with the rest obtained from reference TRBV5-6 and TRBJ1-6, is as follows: DAGVTQSPTHLIKTRGQQVTLRCSPKSGHDTVSWYQQALGQGPQFIFQYYEEEERQRGNFPDRFSGHQFPNYSSELNVNALLLGDSALYLCASSAGQGADNSPLHFGNGTRLTVT.

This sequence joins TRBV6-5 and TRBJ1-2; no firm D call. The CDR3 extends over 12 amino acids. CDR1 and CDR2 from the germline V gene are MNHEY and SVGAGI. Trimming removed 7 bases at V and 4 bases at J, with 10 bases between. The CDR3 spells CASTKDFYGYTF. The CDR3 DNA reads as TGTGCCAGCACCAAGGACTTCTATGGCTACACCTTC.

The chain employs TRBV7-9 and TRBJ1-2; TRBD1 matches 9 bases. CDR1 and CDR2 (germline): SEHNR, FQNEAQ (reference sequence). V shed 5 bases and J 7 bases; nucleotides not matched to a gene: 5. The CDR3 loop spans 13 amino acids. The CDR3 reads CASSLGTGLGYTF. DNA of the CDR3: TGTGCCAGCAGCCTCGGGACAGGGCTTGGCTACACCTTC.

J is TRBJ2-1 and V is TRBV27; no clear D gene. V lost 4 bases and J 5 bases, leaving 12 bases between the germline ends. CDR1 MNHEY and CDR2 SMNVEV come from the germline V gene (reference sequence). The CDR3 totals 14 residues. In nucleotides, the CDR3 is TGTGCCAGCAGTTCCTCCTACTTGAACAATGAGCAGTTCTTC. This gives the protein CASSSSYLNNEQFF.

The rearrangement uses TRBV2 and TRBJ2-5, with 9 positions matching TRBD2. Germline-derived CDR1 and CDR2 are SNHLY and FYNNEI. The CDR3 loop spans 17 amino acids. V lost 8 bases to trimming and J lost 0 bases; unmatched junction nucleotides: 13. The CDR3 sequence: CASVRTSGQPYQETQYF. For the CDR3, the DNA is TGTGCCAGCGTTAGAACTAGCGGGCAACCCTACCAAGAGACCCAGTACTTC.

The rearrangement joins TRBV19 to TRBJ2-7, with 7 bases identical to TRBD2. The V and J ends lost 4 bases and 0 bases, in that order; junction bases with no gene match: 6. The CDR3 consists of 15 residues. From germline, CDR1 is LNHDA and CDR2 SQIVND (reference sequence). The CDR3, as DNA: TGTGCCAGTAGTAATGGCGGGGGTAGCTCCTACGAGCAGTACTTC. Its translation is CASSNGGGSSYEQYF.